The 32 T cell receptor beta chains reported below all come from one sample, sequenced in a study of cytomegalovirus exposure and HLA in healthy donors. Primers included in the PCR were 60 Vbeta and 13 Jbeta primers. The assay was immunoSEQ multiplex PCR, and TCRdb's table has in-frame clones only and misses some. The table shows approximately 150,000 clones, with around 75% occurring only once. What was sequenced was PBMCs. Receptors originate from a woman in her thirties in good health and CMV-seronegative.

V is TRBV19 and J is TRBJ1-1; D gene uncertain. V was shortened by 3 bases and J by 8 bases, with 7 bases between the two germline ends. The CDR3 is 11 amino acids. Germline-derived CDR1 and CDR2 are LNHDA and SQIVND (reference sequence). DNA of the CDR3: TGTGCCAGTAGTATGCAACAGGAAGCTTTCTTT. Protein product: CASSMQQEAFF.

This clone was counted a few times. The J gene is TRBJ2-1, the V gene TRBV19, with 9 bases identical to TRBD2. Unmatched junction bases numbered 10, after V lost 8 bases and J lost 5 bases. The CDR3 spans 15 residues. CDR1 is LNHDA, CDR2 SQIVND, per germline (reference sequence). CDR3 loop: CASGKGLATNNEQFF. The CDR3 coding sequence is TGTGCCAGTGGAAAAGGACTAGCGACTAACAATGAGCAGTTCTTC.

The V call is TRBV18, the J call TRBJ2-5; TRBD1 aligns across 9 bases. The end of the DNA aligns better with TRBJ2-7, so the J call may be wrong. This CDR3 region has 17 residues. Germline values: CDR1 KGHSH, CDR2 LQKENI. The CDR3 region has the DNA TGTGCCAGCTCACGCCTTCCGAGGGGACAGGGTGGGACCGAGCAGTACTTC. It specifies CASSRLPRGQGGTEQYF.

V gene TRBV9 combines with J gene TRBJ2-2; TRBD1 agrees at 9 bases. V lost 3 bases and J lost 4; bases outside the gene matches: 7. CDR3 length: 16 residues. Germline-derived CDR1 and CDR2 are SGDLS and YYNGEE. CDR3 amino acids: CASSEGDREGTGELFF. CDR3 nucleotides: TGTGCCAGCAGCGAGGGGGACAGGGAGGGCACCGGGGAGCTGTTTTTT.

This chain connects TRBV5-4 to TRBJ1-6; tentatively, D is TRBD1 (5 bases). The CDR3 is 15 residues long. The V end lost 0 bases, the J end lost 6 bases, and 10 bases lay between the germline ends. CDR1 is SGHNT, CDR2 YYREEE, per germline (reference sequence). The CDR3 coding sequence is TGTGCCAGCAGCTTGGCTCGAAGGGGTAATTCACCCCTCCACTTT. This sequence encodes CASSLARRGNSPLHF.

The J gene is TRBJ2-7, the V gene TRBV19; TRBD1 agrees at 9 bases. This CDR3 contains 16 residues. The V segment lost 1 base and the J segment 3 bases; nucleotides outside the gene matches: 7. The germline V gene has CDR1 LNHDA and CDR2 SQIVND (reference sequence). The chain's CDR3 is CASSIADRGFLYEQYF. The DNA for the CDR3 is TGTGCCAGTAGTATAGCGGACAGGGGCTTCCTCTACGAGCAGTACTTC.

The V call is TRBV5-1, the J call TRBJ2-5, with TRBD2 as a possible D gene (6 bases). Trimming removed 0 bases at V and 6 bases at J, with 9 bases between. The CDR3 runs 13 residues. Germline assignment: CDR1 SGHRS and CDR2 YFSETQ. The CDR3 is CASSLEGRQTQYF. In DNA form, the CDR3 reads TGCGCCAGCAGCTTGGAGGGGAGGCAGACCCAGTACTTC.

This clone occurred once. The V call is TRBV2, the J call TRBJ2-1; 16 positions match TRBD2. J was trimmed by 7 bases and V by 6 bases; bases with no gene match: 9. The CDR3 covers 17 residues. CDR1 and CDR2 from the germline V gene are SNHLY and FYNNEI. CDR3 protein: CASRPGTSGGAGNEQFF. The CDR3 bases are TGTGCCAGCAGACCAGGGACTAGCGGGGGGGCGGGGAATGAGCAGTTCTTC.

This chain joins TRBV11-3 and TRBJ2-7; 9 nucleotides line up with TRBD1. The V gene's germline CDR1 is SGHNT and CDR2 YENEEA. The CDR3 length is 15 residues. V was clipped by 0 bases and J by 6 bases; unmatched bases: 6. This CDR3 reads CASSLETGGLSEQYF. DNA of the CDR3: TGTGCCAGCAGCTTAGAGACAGGGGGACTCAGCGAGCAGTACTTC.

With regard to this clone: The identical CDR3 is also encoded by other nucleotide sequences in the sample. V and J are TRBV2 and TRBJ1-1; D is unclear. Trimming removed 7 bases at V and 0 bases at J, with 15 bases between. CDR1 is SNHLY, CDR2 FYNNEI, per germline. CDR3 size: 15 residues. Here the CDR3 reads CASKGRRLMNTEAFF. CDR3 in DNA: TGTGCCAGCAAAGGCAGGAGACTAATGAACACTGAAGCTTTCTTT.

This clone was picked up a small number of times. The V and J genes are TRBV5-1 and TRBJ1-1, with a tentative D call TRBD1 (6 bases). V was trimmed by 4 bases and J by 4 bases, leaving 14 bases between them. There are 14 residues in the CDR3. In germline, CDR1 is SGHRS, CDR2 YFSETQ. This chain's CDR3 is CASSLGTTLTEAFF. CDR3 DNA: TGCGCCAGCAGCCTGGGGACAACCCTCACTGAAGCTTTCTTT.

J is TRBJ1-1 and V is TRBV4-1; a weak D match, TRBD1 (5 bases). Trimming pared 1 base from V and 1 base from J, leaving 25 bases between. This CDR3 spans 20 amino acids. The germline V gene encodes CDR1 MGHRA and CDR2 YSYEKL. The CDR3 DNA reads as TGCGCCAGCAGCCAAGTCCTGGGGGGACGACCAGGTTTCCCGAACACTGAAGCTTTCTTT. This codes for CASSQVLGGRPGFPNTEAFF.

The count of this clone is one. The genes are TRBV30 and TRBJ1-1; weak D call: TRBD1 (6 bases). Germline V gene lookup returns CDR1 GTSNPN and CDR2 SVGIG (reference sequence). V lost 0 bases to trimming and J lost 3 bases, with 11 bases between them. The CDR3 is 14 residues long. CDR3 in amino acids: CAWSVRSGDTEAFF. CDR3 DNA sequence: TGTGCCTGGAGTGTACGTTCAGGGGACACTGAAGCTTTCTTT.

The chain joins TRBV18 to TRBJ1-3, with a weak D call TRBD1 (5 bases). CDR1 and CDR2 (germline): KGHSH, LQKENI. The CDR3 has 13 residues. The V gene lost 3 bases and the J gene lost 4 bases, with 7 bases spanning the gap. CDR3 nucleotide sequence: TGTGCCAGCTCACCGAGACAGGGAAACACCATATATTTT. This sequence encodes CASSPRQGNTIYF.

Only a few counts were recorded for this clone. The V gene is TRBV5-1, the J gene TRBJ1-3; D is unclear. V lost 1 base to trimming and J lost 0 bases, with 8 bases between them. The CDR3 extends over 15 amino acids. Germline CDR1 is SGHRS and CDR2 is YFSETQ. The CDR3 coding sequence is TGCGCCAGCAGCTTGTGGGGAGACTCTGGAAACACCATATATTTT. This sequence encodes CASSLWGDSGNTIYF.

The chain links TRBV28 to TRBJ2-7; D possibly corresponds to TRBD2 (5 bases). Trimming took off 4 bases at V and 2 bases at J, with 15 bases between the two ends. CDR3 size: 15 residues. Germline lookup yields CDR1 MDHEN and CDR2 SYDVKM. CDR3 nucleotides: TGTGCCAGCAGTTCCCCTAGCTCAGCGCCCTACGAGCAGTACTTC. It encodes CASSSPSSAPYEQYF. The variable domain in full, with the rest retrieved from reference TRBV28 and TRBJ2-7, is DVKVTQSSRYLVKRTGEKVFLECVQDMDHENMFWYRQDPGLGLRLIYFSYDVKMKEKGDIPEGYSVSREKKERFSLILESASTNQTSMYLCASSSPSSAPYEQYFGPGTRLTVT.

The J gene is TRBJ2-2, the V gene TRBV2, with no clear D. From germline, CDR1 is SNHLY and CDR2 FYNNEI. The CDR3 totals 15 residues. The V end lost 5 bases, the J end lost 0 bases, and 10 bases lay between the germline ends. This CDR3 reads CASSPPKTNTGELFF. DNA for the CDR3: TGTGCCAGCAGTCCTCCTAAGACGAACACCGGGGAGCTGTTTTTT.

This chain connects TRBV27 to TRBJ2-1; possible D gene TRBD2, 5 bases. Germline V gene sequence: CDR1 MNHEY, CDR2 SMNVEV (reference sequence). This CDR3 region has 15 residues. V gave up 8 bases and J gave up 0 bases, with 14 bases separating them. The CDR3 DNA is TGTGCCAGCGCGTATGTGGCGGGCTCCTACAATGAGCAGTTCTTC. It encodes CASAYVAGSYNEQFF.

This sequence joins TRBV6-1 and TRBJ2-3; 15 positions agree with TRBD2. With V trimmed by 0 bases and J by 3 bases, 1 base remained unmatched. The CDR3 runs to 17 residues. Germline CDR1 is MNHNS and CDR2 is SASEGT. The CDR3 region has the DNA TGTGCCAGCAGTGAAGCAGGACTAGCGGGGGGGACAGATACGCAGTATTTT. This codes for CASSEAGLAGGTDTQYF.

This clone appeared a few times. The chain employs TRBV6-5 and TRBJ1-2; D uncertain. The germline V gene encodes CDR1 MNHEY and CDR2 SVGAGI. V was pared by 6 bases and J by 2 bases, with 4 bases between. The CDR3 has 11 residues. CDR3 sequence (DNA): TGTGCCAGCAGATCGAACTATGGCTACACCTTC. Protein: CASRSNYGYTF.

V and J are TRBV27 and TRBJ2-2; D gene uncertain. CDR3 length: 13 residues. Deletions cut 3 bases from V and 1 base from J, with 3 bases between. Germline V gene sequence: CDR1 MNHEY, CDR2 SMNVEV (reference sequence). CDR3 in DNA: TGTGCCAGCAGTTTCGGGAACACCGGGGAGCTGTTTTTT. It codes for CASSFGNTGELFF.

CDR3 protein: CAWSDLREAFF. CDR3 coding DNA: TGTGCCTGGAGCGATTTGCGGGAAGCTTTCTTT. This chain connects TRBV30 to TRBJ1-1; D ambiguous. Trimming cost V 3 bases and J 8 bases, with 10 bases left between them. Germline CDR1 is GTSNPN and CDR2 is SVGIG (reference sequence). The CDR3 contains 11 residues.

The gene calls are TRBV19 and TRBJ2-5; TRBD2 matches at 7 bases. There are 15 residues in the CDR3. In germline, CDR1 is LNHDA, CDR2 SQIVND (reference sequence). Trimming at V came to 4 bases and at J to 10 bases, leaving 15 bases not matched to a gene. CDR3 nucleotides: TGTGCCAGTAGTAGGGCGGGAGTAACGTTCGGGGACCAGTACTTC. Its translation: CASSRAGVTFGDQYF.

DNA for the CDR3: TGCGCCAGCCTTCCCCGGGGGGGGGCAGATACGCAGTATTTT. It encodes CASLPRGGADTQYF. The J gene is TRBJ2-3, the V gene TRBV5-1; 8 bases fit TRBD2. Germline loops: CDR1 SGHRS, CDR2 YFSETQ. Germline trimming cut 7 bases from V and 4 bases from J; bases unmatched to any gene: 8. CDR3 size: 14 residues.

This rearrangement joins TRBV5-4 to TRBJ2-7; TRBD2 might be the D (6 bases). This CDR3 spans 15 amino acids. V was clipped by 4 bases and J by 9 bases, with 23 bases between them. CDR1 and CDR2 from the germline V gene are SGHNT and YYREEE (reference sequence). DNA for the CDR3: TGTGCCAGCAGCCTGGGGCCCACTAGCTCCCTAGGGCAGTACTTC. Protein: CASSLGPTSSLGQYF.

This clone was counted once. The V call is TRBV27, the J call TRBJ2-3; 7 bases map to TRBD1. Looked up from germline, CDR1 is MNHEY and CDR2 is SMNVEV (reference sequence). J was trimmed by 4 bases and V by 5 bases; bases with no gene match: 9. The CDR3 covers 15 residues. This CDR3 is CASSITGERADTQYF. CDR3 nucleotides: TGTGCCAGCAGTATCACAGGGGAACGAGCAGATACGCAGTATTTT.

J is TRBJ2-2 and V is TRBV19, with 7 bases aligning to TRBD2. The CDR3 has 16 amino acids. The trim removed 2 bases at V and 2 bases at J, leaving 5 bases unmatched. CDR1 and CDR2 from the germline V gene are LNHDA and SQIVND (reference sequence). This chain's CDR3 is CASSIRASGNTGELFF. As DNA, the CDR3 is TGTGCCAGTAGTATACGGGCTAGCGGAAACACCGGGGAGCTGTTTTTT. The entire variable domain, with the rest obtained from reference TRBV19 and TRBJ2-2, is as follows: DGGITQSPKYLFRKEGQNVTLSCEQNLNHDAMYWYRQDPGQGLRLIYYSQIVNDFQKGDIAEGYSVSREKKESFPLTVTSAQKNPTAFYLCASSIRASGNTGELFFGEGSRLTVL.

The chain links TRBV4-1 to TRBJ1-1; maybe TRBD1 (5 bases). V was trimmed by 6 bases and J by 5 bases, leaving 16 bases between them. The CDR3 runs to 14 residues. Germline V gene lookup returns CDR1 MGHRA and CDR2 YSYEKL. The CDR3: CASRGLLRGTEAFF. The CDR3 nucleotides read TGCGCCAGCAGGGGCCTTTTACGGGGGACTGAAGCTTTCTTT.

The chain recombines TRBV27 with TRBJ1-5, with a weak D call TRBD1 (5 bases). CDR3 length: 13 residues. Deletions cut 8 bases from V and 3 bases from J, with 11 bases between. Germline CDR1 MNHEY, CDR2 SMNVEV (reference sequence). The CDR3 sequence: CASALGHNQPQHF. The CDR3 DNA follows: TGTGCCAGCGCCCTCGGACACAATCAGCCCCAGCATTTT.

The CDR3 DNA is TGCGCCAGCAGCCAAGAGGGACTAGCGGGAGTCGGAAACGAGCAGTACTTC. Its protein is CASSQEGLAGVGNEQYF. The chain is built from TRBV4-1 and TRBJ2-7; TRBD2 aligns across 14 bases. Unmatched junction bases numbered 6, after V lost 0 bases and J lost 5 bases. Germline V lookup: CDR1 MGHRA, CDR2 YSYEKL. The length of the CDR3 is 17 residues.

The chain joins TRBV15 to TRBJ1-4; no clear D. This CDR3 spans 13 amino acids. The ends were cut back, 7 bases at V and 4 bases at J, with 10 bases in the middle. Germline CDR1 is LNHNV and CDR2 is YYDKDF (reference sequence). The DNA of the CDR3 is TGTGCCACCATGGGGAGTTATAATGAAAAACTGTTTTTT. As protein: CATMGSYNEKLFF.

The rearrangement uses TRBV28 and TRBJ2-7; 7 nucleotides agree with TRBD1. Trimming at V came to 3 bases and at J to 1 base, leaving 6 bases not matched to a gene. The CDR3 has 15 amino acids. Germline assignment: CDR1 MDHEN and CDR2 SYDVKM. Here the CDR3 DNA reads TGTGCCAGCAGTTTTAGGGGGCGTATGTCCTACGAGCAGTACTTC. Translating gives CASSFRGRMSYEQYF.